The rows below give T cell receptor beta chains drawn from one sample of a study of response to subunit inactivated influenza vaccine. A single record per CDR3 protein comes from TCRdb applying MiXCR to the RT-PCR reads. The sample holds hundreds of thousands of distinct CDR3 sequences, around 13% seen once. This sample comprised PBMCs from blood, obtained 14 days before vaccination. All receptors derive from a man aged 50-60 years who received an inactivated influenza vaccine. The CDR3 runs from the conserved cysteine through the conserved F or W. The order of the fields is D gene, V gene, J gene, clone size, CDR3 DNA, CDR3 protein. A D gene is named only where the DNA matches it firmly. A clone size is listed for some rows: how often the clone was seen (once, few, many), or a class if it is expanded.

>-|TRBV10-3|TRBJ2-1|many
TGTGCCATCTCCGAGGAGGGGGCCGCCGAGTTCTTC
CAISEEGAAEFF
>TRBD2|TRBV6-2/TRBV6-3|TRBJ2-1|-
TGTGCCAGCAACCCCGGGGGGTATGAGCAGTTCTTC
CASNPGGYEQFF
>-|TRBV29-1|TRBJ2-5|-
TGCAGCGTTGAAGTGGGGGGTCTGCTCGCGGAGACCCAGTACTTC
CSVEVGGLLAETQYF
>-|TRBV20-1|TRBJ2-7|-
TGCAGTGCTAGAAGCGTTTCGCCCTACGAGCAGTACTTC
CSARSVSPYEQYF
>TRBD2|TRBV9|TRBJ2-5|-
TGTGCCAGCAGCGTAGGGGGTGGTCTAGCGGGATGGCCAGAGACCCAGTACTTC
CASSVGGGLAGWPETQYF
>TRBD2|TRBV10-3|TRBJ2-1|-
TGTGCCATCAGCCGGACTAGCGGGATGGATGAGCAGTTCTTC
CAISRTSGMDEQFF
>-|TRBV7-2|TRBJ2-5|many
TGTGCCAGCAGCCCTAGAGGGGAGACATATTTCCAAGAGACCCAGTACTTC
CASSPRGETYFQETQYF
>-|TRBV28|TRBJ1-5|few
TGTGCCAGCAGTTTTTCGCAGGCTCTAAATCAGCCCCAGCATTTT
CASSFSQALNQPQHF
>TRBD1|TRBV5-1|TRBJ2-1|few
TGCGCCAGCAGCTTAGACGTAGGACAGGGGGGCAATGAGCAGTTCTTC
CASSLDVGQGGNEQFF
>TRBD2|TRBV20-1|TRBJ2-7|many
TGCAGTGTTGGACTAGCGGGGGCGACCCACGAGCAGTACTTC
CSVGLAGATHEQYF
>TRBD1|TRBV5-5|TRBJ2-7|few
TGTGCCAGCAGCTTTGACGGGACAGCTTTTTACGAGCAGTACTTC
CASSFDGTAFYEQYF
>-|TRBV18|TRBJ2-7|few
TGTGCCAGCTCACAGGGGTTGGACGAGCAGTACTTC
CASSQGLDEQYF
>-|TRBV15|TRBJ1-1|-
TGTGCCACCGGCCGGGGGGCTGAAGCTTTCTTT
CATGRGAEAFF